The clone carrying this T cell receptor beta chain was seen many times. This specimen comes from a study of neurological immune-mediated disorders. This sample's time point: longitudinal time-point 3. Germline CDR1 reads MNHNS; CDR2 reads SASEGT. The V end was cut by 0 bases, the J end by 2 bases, with 14 bases between. The CDR3 totals 17 residues. TCRdb fed the 5' RACE reads into MiXCR, producing one record per CDR3 protein. The top ten clones hold about 5.7% of a sample with about 80,000 distinct CDR3 sequences, about 4.3% of them seen once. Specimen: PBMCs. This sequence joins TRBV6-1 and TRBJ2-1; D is possibly TRBD2 (6 bases). This sequence originates from a woman aged 60-75 years with multiple sclerosis. This CDR3 reads CASSEAAGTFTYNEQFF. The CDR3 region has the DNA TGTGCCAGCAGTGAAGCCGCAGGGACTTTCACCTACAATGAGCAGTTCTTC.